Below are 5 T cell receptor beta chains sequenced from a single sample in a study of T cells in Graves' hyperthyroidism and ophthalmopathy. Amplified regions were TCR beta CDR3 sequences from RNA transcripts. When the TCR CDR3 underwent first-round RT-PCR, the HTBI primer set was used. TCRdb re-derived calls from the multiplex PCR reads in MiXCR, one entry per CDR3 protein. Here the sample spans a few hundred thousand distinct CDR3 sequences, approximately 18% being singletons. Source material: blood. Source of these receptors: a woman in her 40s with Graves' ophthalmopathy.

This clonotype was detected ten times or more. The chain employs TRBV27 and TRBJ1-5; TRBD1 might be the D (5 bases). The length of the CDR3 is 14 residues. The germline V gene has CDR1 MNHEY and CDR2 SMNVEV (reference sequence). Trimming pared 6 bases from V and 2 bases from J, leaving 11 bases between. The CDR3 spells CASSLRGGNQPQHF. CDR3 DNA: TGTGCCAGCAGCTTAAGAGGGGGCAATCAGCCCCAGCATTTT.

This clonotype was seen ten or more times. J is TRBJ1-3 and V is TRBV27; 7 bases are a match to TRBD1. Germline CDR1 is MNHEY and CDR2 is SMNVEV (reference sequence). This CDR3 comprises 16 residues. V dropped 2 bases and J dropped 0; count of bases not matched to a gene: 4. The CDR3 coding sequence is TGTGCCAGCAGTTTAACCGGGACAGCCTCTGGAAACACCATATATTTT. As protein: CASSLTGTASGNTIYF.

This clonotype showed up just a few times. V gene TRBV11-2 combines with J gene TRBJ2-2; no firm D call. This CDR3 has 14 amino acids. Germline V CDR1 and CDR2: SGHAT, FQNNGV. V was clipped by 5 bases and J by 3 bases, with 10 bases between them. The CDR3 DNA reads TGTGCCAGCAGCATAAACAGATACACCGGGGAGCTGTTTTTT. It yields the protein CASSINRYTGELFF.

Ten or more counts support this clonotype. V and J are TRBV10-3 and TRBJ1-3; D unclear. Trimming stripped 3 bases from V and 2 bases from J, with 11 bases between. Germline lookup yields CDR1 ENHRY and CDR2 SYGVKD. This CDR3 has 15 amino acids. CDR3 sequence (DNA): TGTGCCATCAGTGATTATGGACCCGCTGGAAACACCATATATTTT. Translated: CAISDYGPAGNTIYF.

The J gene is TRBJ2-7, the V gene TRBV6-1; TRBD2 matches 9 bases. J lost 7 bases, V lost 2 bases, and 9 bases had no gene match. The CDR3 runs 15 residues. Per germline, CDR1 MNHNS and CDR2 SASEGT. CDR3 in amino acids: CASSESRLAESEQYF. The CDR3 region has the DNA TGTGCCAGCAGTGAATCCCGACTAGCGGAATCTGAGCAGTACTTC.